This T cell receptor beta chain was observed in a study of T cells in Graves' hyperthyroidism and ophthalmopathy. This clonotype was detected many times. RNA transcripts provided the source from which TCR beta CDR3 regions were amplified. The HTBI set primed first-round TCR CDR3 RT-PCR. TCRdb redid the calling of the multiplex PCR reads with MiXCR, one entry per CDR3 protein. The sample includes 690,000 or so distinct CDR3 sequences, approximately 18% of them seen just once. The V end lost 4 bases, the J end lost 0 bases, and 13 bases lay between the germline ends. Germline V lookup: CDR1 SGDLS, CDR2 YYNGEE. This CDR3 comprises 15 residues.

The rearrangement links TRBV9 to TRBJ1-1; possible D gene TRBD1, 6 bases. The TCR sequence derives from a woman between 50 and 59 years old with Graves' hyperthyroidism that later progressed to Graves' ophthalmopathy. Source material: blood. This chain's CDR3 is CASSSSGTMNTEAFF. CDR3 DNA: TGTGCCAGCAGCTCCTCCGGGACAATGAACACTGAAGCTTTCTTT.